A selection of T cell receptor beta chains follows, all from one sample in a study of regulatory T cells in long-lasting Graves disease. TCRdb reprocessed the multiplex PCR reads via MiXCR and lists one record per CDR3 protein. The sample holds around 510,000 distinct CDR3 sequences; less than 25% are singletons and the top ten take over 7.5%. Here the sequenced sample was peripheral blood mononuclear cells (PBMCs), taken when the disease was refractory, from a patient treated with antithyroid drugs. The receptors originated from a female donor with Graves disease. Each CDR3 is given with its conserved first and last residue. The D gene is left open where the match is weak. Clone sizes are given selectively: once, few, many, or a class where the clone is expanded.

cdr3_nt cdr3_aa clone_size cdr3_length d_call j_call v_call
TGTGCCAGCTCATCCCCCTCAGGGGATGTCGACGAGCAGTACTTC CASSSPSGDVDEQYF . 15 . TRBJ2-7 TRBV6-1
TGTGCCAGTAGTATTCTAGCGGGAGGGCCGAATGAGCAGTTCTTC CASSILAGGPNEQFF . 15 TRBD2 TRBJ2-1 TRBV19
TGCGCCAGCAGTGAGACAGGGTCAACCTACGAGCAGTACTTC CASSETGSTYEQYF few 14 . TRBJ2-7 TRBV10-2
TGTGCCAGCAGCCACGACAGAGCTGATGGCTACACCTTC CASSHDRADGYTF . 13 . TRBJ1-2 TRBV28
TGTGCCAGCAGGACCGGGACGGCGCAGTATTTT CASRTGTAQYF . 11 . TRBJ2-3 TRBV12-3/TRBV12-4
TGTGCCAGCACGATTTCCAGCTCCTACGAGCAGTACTTC CASTISSSYEQYF many 13 . TRBJ2-7 TRBV5-5
TGCGCCAGCAGCCCATCCGGGACGGCAGTTCGGCAAGAGACCCAGTACTTC CASSPSGTAVRQETQYF few 17 . TRBJ2-5 TRBV5-1
TGCAGTGCTAGAGAACCGGGACAGCAAAATCAGCCCCAGCATTTT CSAREPGQQNQPQHF . 15 TRBD1 TRBJ1-5 TRBV20-1
TGTGCCAGCAGCGCCGGGGGCGGGGGGAACACTGAAGCTTTCTTT CASSAGGGGNTEAFF few 15 . TRBJ1-1 TRBV7-6
TGCAGCGTTGAAGAAGCCGCCACCTACGAGCAGTACTTC CSVEEAATYEQYF . 13 . TRBJ2-7 TRBV29-1
TGCGCCAGCAGACGGGTGGGGTTGTCGAAGGCAATCGGTGGCTACACCTTC CASRRVGLSKAIGGYTF few 17 . TRBJ1-2 TRBV5-1
TGTGCCAGCAGTTCGCGGCCCTTACCTGAAGCTTTCTTT CASSSRPLPEAFF few 13 . TRBJ1-1 TRBV6-2/TRBV6-3
TGTGCCAGCAGCCCGGATGGATGGAATCAGCCCCAGCATTTT CASSPDGWNQPQHF many 14 . TRBJ1-5 TRBV12-3/TRBV12-4
TGTGCCAGCTCTCCCCTCGGGGGGCAGGGTGCCAAAAACATTCAGTACTTC CASSPLGGQGAKNIQYF . 17 . TRBJ2-4 TRBV18
TGCAGTGCTAGACATAGCGGAACCCTCTACGAGCAGTACTTC CSARHSGTLYEQYF few 14 . TRBJ2-7 TRBV20-1
TGTGCCAGCAGTTTTATTGGGTCCTCGAACACCGGGGAGCTGTTTTTT CASSFIGSSNTGELFF many 16 . TRBJ2-2 TRBV27
TGTGCCAGCAGTTTAACTAGCGGGAGTTTAATCTACGAGCAGTACTTC CASSLTSGSLIYEQYF many 16 TRBD2 TRBJ2-7 TRBV27
TGTGCCAGCAGCCCAGGGTGGCCAGCCCCGAACACCGGGGAGCTGTTTTTT CASSPGWPAPNTGELFF . 17 . TRBJ2-2 TRBV7-9
TGCAGTGCTAGAGGTAGCCTCACAGATACGCAGTATTTT CSARGSLTDTQYF few 13 . TRBJ2-3 TRBV20-1
TGCAGCTCGTGGGGTAGGGGGCAAGAGACCCAGTACTTC CSSWGRGQETQYF few 13 . TRBJ2-5 TRBV29-1
TGTGCCAGCAGCCCCCCCAGTAGTTGGACTGAAGCTTTCTTT CASSPPSSWTEAFF many 14 . TRBJ1-1 TRBV7-9
TGTGCCAGCAGCCGACAGGGTGAAGAGACCCAGTACTTC CASSRQGEETQYF few 13 TRBD1 TRBJ2-5 TRBV7-9
TGTGCCAGCAGCTTAGAACTTTATAGCGGCAATGAGCAGTTCTTC CASSLELYSGNEQFF few 15 . TRBJ2-1 TRBV11-2
TGTGCCAGCAGTGAAGCAGCAGATACGCAGTATTTT CASSEAADTQYF . 12 . TRBJ2-3 TRBV2
TGCAGCGTTGGTATCACGAGAGGCGAGACCCAGTACTTC CSVGITRGETQYF many 13 . TRBJ2-5 TRBV29-1
TGTGCCAGCATCAAAGCGGGAGCTGGATACAATGAGCAGTTCTTC CASIKAGAGYNEQFF few 15 TRBD2 TRBJ2-1 TRBV27
TGCAGCGTTGATGGGGAAAACGCCTACGAGCAGTACTTC CSVDGENAYEQYF once 13 . TRBJ2-7 TRBV20-1
TGTGCCATCAGTGGTCGGGAGATGGGAGGCTACGAGCAGTACTTC CAISGREMGGYEQYF . 15 . TRBJ2-7 TRBV10-3
TGTGCCAGCAGTGTCAACCCCGGACAGGGTGGAAACATTCAGTACTTC CASSVNPGQGGNIQYF many 16 TRBD1 TRBJ2-4 TRBV6-2/TRBV6-3
TGCGCCAGCATCCAAGATGGCCGACCGGCGAACACTGAAGCTTTCTTT CASIQDGRPANTEAFF few 16 . TRBJ1-1 TRBV4-1
TGTGCCAGCAGTTACGGACAGTCCTCCTACGAGCAGTACTTC CASSYGQSSYEQYF many 14 . TRBJ2-7 TRBV28
TGTGCCAGCAGTCCCCTAGCCACCCGTGATACGCAGTATTTT CASSPLATRDTQYF . 14 . TRBJ2-3 TRBV28
TGTGCCAGCAGTTACCGAGGATACCAAGAGACCCAGTACTTC CASSYRGYQETQYF . 14 . TRBJ2-5 TRBV6-5
TGCAGCGTTGTAGATCGAAATCTAGAGACCCAGTACTTC CSVVDRNLETQYF . 13 . TRBJ2-5 TRBV29-1
TGTGCCACCAGCACTCCAGGGAGCTATGGCTACACCTTC CATSTPGSYGYTF . 13 . TRBJ1-2 TRBV15
TGCAGTGCGCAACAGGGGCCTACGGAGCAGTACTTC CSAQQGPTEQYF . 12 TRBD1 TRBJ2-7 TRBV20-1
TGTGCTAGTGCCCTATGGCGGGGGTTCTCGTCCGAGCAGTACTTC CASALWRGFSSEQYF many 15 TRBD2 TRBJ2-7 TRBV12-5